This entry describes one T cell receptor (beta chain). The antigen is undetermined. Looked up from germline, CDR1 is SGHNT and CDR2 is YENEEA. The V segment lost 8 bases and the J segment 5 bases; nucleotides outside the gene matches: 6. The CDR3 spans 14 residues. These data originate in a study of OX40 agonist ivuxolimab in advanced cancers. At the level of the study: Patients took ivuxolimab, an agonistic anti-OX40 (CD134) antibody.

Profiling relied on immunoSEQ multiplex PCR, and the TCRdb table lists in-frame clones only, not all of them. Among tens of thousands of clones, approximately 84% were seen once, and the ten largest hold around 1.1%. Study-wide results and caveats: CD4+ and CD8+ T cells in blood underwent clonal expansion by week 6 at 0.1 to 3.0 mg/kg. Patients with a partial response at 0.1-3.0 mg/kg had among the lowest clonal expansion. There were, on average, more expanded clones in CD8+ T cells than in CD4+.

This receptor was identified in an adult with an advanced solid tumor such as melanoma, head and neck, liver or kidney cancer. The sequencing used CD4+ or CD8+ T cells sorted from blood, collected in a trial of the OX40 agonist ivuxolimab. The V and J genes are TRBV11-3 and TRBJ2-1; 10 bases map to TRBD2. The CDR3 protein is CASEASGRDNEQFF. DNA for the CDR3: TGTGCCAGCGAAGCGAGCGGGAGGGACAATGAGCAGTTCTTC. The complete variable domain, with remaining parts taken from reference TRBV11-3 and TRBJ2-1, reads EAGVVQSPRYKIIEKKQPVAFWCNPISGHNTLYWYLQNLGQGPELLIRYENEEAVDDSQLPKDRFSAERLKGVDSTLKIQPAELGDSAVYLCASEASGRDNEQFFGPGTRLTVL.